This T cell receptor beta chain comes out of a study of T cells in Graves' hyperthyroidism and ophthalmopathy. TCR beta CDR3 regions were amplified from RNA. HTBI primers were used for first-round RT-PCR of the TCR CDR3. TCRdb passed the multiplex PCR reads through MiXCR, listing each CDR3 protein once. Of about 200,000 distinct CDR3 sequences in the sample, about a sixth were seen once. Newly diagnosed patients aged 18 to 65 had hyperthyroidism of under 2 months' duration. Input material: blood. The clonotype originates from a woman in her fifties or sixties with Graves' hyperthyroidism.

The CDR3 DNA reads as TGCAGTGCTAGAGATCCCGGACTAGCGGGAGAGTCGGATACGCAGTATTTT. It yields the protein CSARDPGLAGESDTQYF. The rearrangement links TRBV20-1 to TRBJ2-3, with 13 bases identical to TRBD2. Germline values: CDR1 DFQATT, CDR2 SNEGSKA (reference sequence). J was trimmed by 6 bases and V by 0 bases; bases with no gene match: 9. The CDR3 spans 17 residues.